A single sample gave rise to the 18 T cell receptor beta chains below, sequenced in a study of OX40 agonist ivuxolimab in advanced cancers. This table comes from immunoSEQ multiplex PCR, and its TCRdb copy is limited to in-frame clones, with some not included. This table holds approximately 87,000 clones, roughly 90% found once. Sequenced here: CD4+ or CD8+ T cells sorted from blood, sampled in a trial of the OX40 agonist ivuxolimab. All receptors derive from an adult with an advanced solid tumor such as melanoma, head and neck, liver or kidney cancer.

The chain joins TRBV19 to TRBJ1-5; 10 bases line up with TRBD1. The CDR3 runs 15 residues. Germline assignment: CDR1 LNHDA and CDR2 SQIVND (reference sequence). Trimming took 3 bases from V and 5 from J; bases not matched to a gene: 4. The CDR3 nucleotides are TGTGCCAGTAGTATCGGACAGGGGGTCTATCAGCCCCAGCATTTT. Translated: CASSIGQGVYQPQHF.

The chain joins TRBV27 to TRBJ2-1; D gene ambiguous. Trimming pared 6 bases from V and 5 bases from J, leaving 5 bases between. The CDR3 totals 11 residues. Germline assignment: CDR1 MNHEY and CDR2 SMNVEV (reference sequence). The CDR3 sequence: CASSTHNEQFF. For the CDR3, the DNA is TGTGCCAGCAGCACTCACAATGAGCAGTTCTTC.

The chain uses TRBV30 and TRBJ2-1; the D gene is possibly TRBD2 (6 bases). V was shortened by 4 bases and J by 0 bases, with 7 bases between the two germline ends. The CDR3 contains 13 residues. From germline, CDR1 is GTSNPN and CDR2 SVGIG (reference sequence). The CDR3 here is CAWIGSSYNEQFF. Written as DNA, the CDR3 is TGTGCCTGGATCGGGAGCTCCTACAATGAGCAGTTCTTC.

This chain connects TRBV13 to TRBJ2-1, with 10 nucleotides matching TRBD1. Germline trimming cut 6 bases from V and 9 bases from J; bases unmatched to any gene: 11. CDR1 is PRHDT, CDR2 FYEKMQ, per germline (reference sequence). This CDR3 spans 15 amino acids. The CDR3: CASRYHGTGVSEQFF. CDR3 in DNA: TGTGCCAGCAGATATCACGGGACAGGGGTCAGTGAGCAGTTCTTC.

A word on this clone: At one end, the junction sequence differs from germline, possibly due to a read error. This rearrangement joins TRBV2 to TRBJ2-7, with a tentative D call TRBD2 (5 bases). Per the germline V gene, CDR1 is SNHLY and CDR2 is FYNNEI. The CDR3 totals 9 residues. The CDR3 DNA reads TGTGCCAGCAGCCTCGAGGGTGTCTTC. Translating gives CASSLEGVF. The whole variable domain, remainder taken from reference TRBV2 and TRBJ2-7, is EPEVTQTPSHQVTQMGQEVILRCVPISNHLYFYWYRQILGQKVEFLVSFYNNEISEKSEIFDDQFSVERPDGSNFTLKIRSTKLEDSAMYFCASSLEGVFGPGTRLTVT.

The chain joins TRBV5-1 to TRBJ2-7; 10 positions match TRBD1. The CDR3 covers 15 residues. The germline V gene has CDR1 SGHRS and CDR2 YFSETQ. The V segment lost 4 bases and the J segment 3 bases; nucleotides outside the gene matches: 7. The CDR3 nucleotides read TGCGCCAGCAGCATAACCGGGACAGGGGACTACGAGCAGTACTTC. Translation gives CASSITGTGDYEQYF.

The chain links TRBV27 to TRBJ2-7, with unresolved D. In germline, CDR1 is MNHEY, CDR2 SMNVEV (reference sequence). CDR3 length: 13 residues. V dropped 6 bases and J dropped 1 base, with 10 bases sitting between them. The CDR3 bases are TGTGCCAGCAGCGCCCGGGTGTCCTACGAGCAGTACTTC. Translating gives CASSARVSYEQYF.

The chain combines TRBV6-5 with TRBJ2-5, with D perhaps being TRBD1 or TRBD2 (5 bases each). The J call could be wrong; TRBJ2-7 is a better fit for the DNA end. Germline loops: CDR1 MNHEY, CDR2 SVGAGI. This CDR3 has 15 residues. CDR3 DNA: TGTGCCAGCAGTTTTAATCAGGGACCTACGGGCGAGCAGTACTTC. Translated, it gives CASSFNQGPTGEQYF.

The rearrangement joins TRBV6-1 to TRBJ2-1; TRBD1 or TRBD2 may be the D gene (5 bases each). The germline V gene has CDR1 MNHNS and CDR2 SASEGT. The CDR3 is 11 amino acids. V was clipped by 8 bases and J by 14 bases, with 16 bases between them. CDR3 DNA sequence: TGTGCCAGCGTCACCGGGACGCGAAAGTTCTTC. It is translated as CASVTGTRKFF.

This clone was seen a few times. This rearrangement joins TRBV30 to TRBJ1-5; D is unresolved. The V end was cut by 2 bases, the J end by 3 bases, with 8 bases between. Germline CDR1 reads GTSNPN; CDR2 reads SVGIG (reference sequence). This CDR3 is 13 amino acids long. The CDR3 is CAWSWANNQPQHF. The CDR3 DNA sequence: TGTGCCTGGAGTTGGGCCAACAATCAGCCCCAGCATTTT.

This clone was observed a handful of times. V gene TRBV30 combines with J gene TRBJ1-5; D is perhaps TRBD1 (6 bases). Trimming took 0 bases from V and 2 from J, leaving 8 bases between them. In germline, CDR1 is GTSNPN, CDR2 SVGIG (reference sequence). The CDR3 extends over 14 amino acids. The CDR3 nucleotides are TGTGCCTGGAGTGTACCAGGGGGCAATCAGCCCCAGCATTTT. It yields the protein CAWSVPGGNQPQHF.

As to this clone: The junction does not match germline at one end; this may be a read error. The chain carries TRBV7-7 and TRBJ2-1; D is possibly TRBD2 (6 bases). The CDR3 runs 14 residues. Germline V CDR1 and CDR2: SSHAT, FNYEAQ (reference sequence). The CDR3 nucleotides are TGTGCTAGCAGCCCGGAGGGCGGTCTCAATGAGCAGTTCTTC. Its protein product is CASSPEGGLNEQFF. Combining the CDR3 with reference TRBV7-7 and TRBJ2-1 gives the whole variable domain GAGVSQSPRYKVTKRGQDVTLRCDPISSHATLYWYQQALGQGPEFLTYFNYEAQPDKSGLPSDRFSAERPEGSISTLTIQRTEQRDSAMYRCASSPEGGLNEQFFGPGTRLTVL.

The rearrangement links TRBV25-1 to TRBJ2-3; TRBD1 agrees at 11 bases. Per the germline V gene, CDR1 is MGHDK and CDR2 is SYGVNS. Losses at the gene ends were 3 bases for V and 2 bases for J; bases not matched to a gene: 7. The CDR3 covers 17 residues. DNA for the CDR3: TGTGCCAGCAGTGACTGGGGACAGGGGGAAAACACAGATACGCAGTATTTT. Translation: CASSDWGQGENTDTQYF.

The genes are TRBV27 and TRBJ2-1; 8 bases map to TRBD1. Germline values: CDR1 MNHEY, CDR2 SMNVEV (reference sequence). The CDR3 extends over 13 amino acids. V lost 8 bases to trimming and J lost 8 bases; unmatched junction nucleotides: 8. The CDR3, as DNA: TGTGCCAGCGCCGAGACAGGGGTTCATGAGCAGTTCTTC. Translated: CASAETGVHEQFF.

The V and J genes are TRBV27 and TRBJ2-7; perhaps D is TRBD1 or TRBD2 (6 bases each). CDR3 size: 14 residues. The germline gives CDR1 MNHEY, CDR2 SMNVEV (reference sequence). V was clipped by 3 bases and J by 4 bases, with 13 bases between them. The CDR3 region is CASSFRGLHYEQYF. The CDR3 DNA reads TGTGCCAGCAGTTTCCGGGGGCTTCATTACGAGCAGTACTTC.

The chain is built from TRBV29-1 and TRBJ2-1, with D uncertain. Germline-derived CDR1 and CDR2 are SQVTM and ANQGSEA. This CDR3 has 16 residues. With 1 base removed from V and 4 bases from J, the gap between germline ends came to 17 bases. In DNA, the CDR3 is TGCAGCGTTGAAGTGGCCGACGACTTCCTTTACAATGAGCAGTTCTTC. Residues: CSVEVADDFLYNEQFF.

V gene TRBV27 combines with J gene TRBJ2-3; no definite D call. The CDR3 loop spans 16 amino acids. Trimming took 8 bases from V and 1 from J, leaving 19 bases between them. CDR1 and CDR2 (germline): MNHEY, SMNVEV (reference sequence). CDR3 DNA sequence: TGTGCCAGCTGCTTCTCGTGGCCATCCCGCACAGATACGCAGTATTTT. It yields the protein CASCFSWPSRTDTQYF.

This chain uses TRBV6-5 with TRBJ2-1, with D possibly matching TRBD2 (5 bases). Germline CDR1 reads MNHEY; CDR2 reads SVGAGI. The CDR3 is 13 residues long. Trimming took 2 bases from V and 6 from J, leaving 8 bases between them. The CDR3 loop reads CASSYLRGNEQFF. The DNA for the CDR3 is TGTGCCAGCAGTTACCTACGGGGCAATGAGCAGTTCTTC.